This TCR beta chain derives from a study of blood T cell repertoires in COVID-19. Sequencing used immunoSEQ multiplex PCR; TCRdb keeps in-frame clones, though not all of them. Among approximately 110,000 clones, around nine tenths were seen once, and the ten largest hold around 4.5%. The CDR3 length is 12 residues. The ends were cut back, 7 bases at V and 4 bases at J, with 10 bases in the middle. The clonotype comes from a man aged 40-50 years with acute or convalescent COVID-19. The chain uses TRBV12-3 or TRBV12-4 and TRBJ2-5, with D perhaps matching TRBD2 (6 bases). Sequencing input: peripheral blood. CDR3 loop: CASTRAGETQYF. CDR3 sequence (DNA): TGTGCCAGCACTAGAGCGGGAGAGACCCAGTACTTC.